This T cell receptor (beta chain) comes out of a study of cytomegalovirus exposure and HLA in healthy donors. About the research overall: In a later analysis, the roughly 130 validation repertoires were reported to have used the same platform as the roughly 610 first-cohort repertoires. The study's findings and limits: With high specificity and sensitivity, the classifier reportedly diagnosed cytomegalovirus status. About 180 TCR beta chains were listed as cytomegalovirus-associated.

The CDR3 has 15 amino acids. Per germline, CDR1 MNHNS and CDR2 SASEGT. V dropped 7 bases and J dropped 6; count of bases not matched to a gene: 13. For this clone: Its antigen is currently unknown.

Some clones are missing from TCRdb's copy, which holds only in-frame ones; the method was immunoSEQ multiplex PCR. The sample yields nearly 200,000 clones, roughly 88% seen once. The J gene is TRBJ2-3, the V gene TRBV6-1; 7 bases match TRBD2. The TCR originated in a woman aged 25 to 45 in good health and CMV-seropositive. Sequencing was carried out using PBMCs. The CDR3 here is CASIRTRDLGDTQYF. CDR3 in DNA: TGTGCCAGCATTCGGACTAGAGATTTAGGCGATACGCAGTATTTT.